Listed here are 31 T cell receptor beta chains from one sample, sequenced in a study of OX40 agonist ivuxolimab in advanced cancers. Sequenced by immunoSEQ multiplex PCR; TCRdb stores in-frame clones only, minus some. The sample has roughly 73,000 clones; around 90% are singletons. Sequencing used CD4+ or CD8+ T cells sorted from blood, obtained in a trial of the OX40 agonist ivuxolimab. These receptors all stem from an adult with an advanced solid tumor such as melanoma, head and neck, liver or kidney cancer.

The chain joins TRBV11-2 to TRBJ2-3; 7 bases align to TRBD2. CDR3 length: 15 amino acids. Germline values: CDR1 SGHAT, CDR2 FQNNGV. Germline trimming cut 4 bases from V and 10 bases from J; bases unmatched to any gene: 14. The CDR3 is CASSSRRWREKAQYF. The CDR3 region has the DNA TGTGCCAGCAGCTCCCGCCGGTGGCGGGAGAAGGCGCAGTATTTT.

The rearrangement links TRBV7-3 to TRBJ1-6; TRBD1 is a possible D gene (6 bases). V was trimmed by 3 bases and J by 17 bases, leaving 23 bases between them. The CDR3 has 15 amino acids. CDR1 SGHTA and CDR2 FQGTGA come from the germline V gene. The CDR3, as DNA: TGTGCCAGCAGCTTGGGCCCCAACAGGGCAGCGATTATCCACTTT. Encoded protein: CASSLGPNRAAIIHF.

The chain employs TRBV9 and TRBJ1-2; perhaps TRBD1 as D (5 bases). The V gene lost 10 bases and the J gene lost 6 bases, with 13 bases spanning the gap. The CDR3 contains 11 residues. Germline CDR1 reads SGDLS; CDR2 reads YYNGEE. The CDR3 protein is CAGWRGHGYTF. Here the CDR3 DNA reads TGTGCCGGATGGAGGGGCCATGGCTACACCTTC.

This chain joins TRBV11-3 and TRBJ1-1; 7 bases are shared with TRBD1. The CDR3 sequence is 13 residues long. Germline CDR1 reads SGHNT; CDR2 reads YENEEA. J gave up 4 bases and V 5 bases, and 4 bases lay outside the gene matches. Written as DNA, the CDR3 is TGTGCCAGCAGCCCAGGACAGGTCACTGAAGCTTTCTTT. This gives the protein CASSPGQVTEAFF.

The CDR3 loop reads CATSRERQGSGYGYTF. CDR3 DNA sequence: TGTGCCACCAGCAGAGAGCGACAGGGCAGCGGGTATGGCTACACCTTC. This chain uses TRBV15 with TRBJ1-2; 7 positions agree with TRBD1. Germline V gene lookup returns CDR1 LNHNV and CDR2 YYDKDF (reference sequence). The trim removed 0 bases at V and 5 bases at J, leaving 9 bases unmatched. The CDR3 covers 16 residues.

As for this clone: Germline and junction disagree at one end, which may indicate a read error. The chain is built from TRBV5-1 and TRBJ1-2; 7 bases are a match to TRBD1. The CDR3 is 14 residues long. Germline V lookup: CDR1 SGHRS, CDR2 YFSETQ. The CDR3 here is CASSPDRPEGGYTF. The CDR3 DNA reads as TGTGCCAGCAGCCCGGACAGGCCCGAGGGTGGCTACACCTTC.

The sample holds a few counts of this clone. The rearrangement links TRBV7-9 to TRBJ1-6; D unclear. V was clipped by 4 bases and J by 6 bases, with 10 bases between them. Germline loops: CDR1 SEHNR, CDR2 FQNEAQ (reference sequence). This CDR3 region has 14 residues. The CDR3 bases are TGTGCCAGCAGCTCTCAATGGGGTAATTCACCCCTCCACTTT. Amino acids: CASSSQWGNSPLHF.

V and J are TRBV10-3 and TRBJ1-2; D gene uncertain. V shed 2 bases and J shed 4 bases, with 14 bases lying between them. Germline V CDR1 and CDR2: ENHRY, SYGVKD. CDR3 length: 15 amino acids. The CDR3 spells CAISELSGSGYGYTF. Written as DNA, the CDR3 is TGTGCCATCAGTGAGCTTTCAGGATCGGGCTATGGCTACACCTTC.

The rearrangement links TRBV18 to TRBJ1-6, with 8 bases aligning to TRBD1. This CDR3 is built from 13 residues. V trimming: 8 bases; J trimming: 7 bases; junction bases outside the gene matches: 4. Germline-derived CDR1 and CDR2 are KGHSH and LQKENI. The CDR3 DNA reads as TGTGCCAGCGCGGGACAGGAGAATTCACCCCTCCACTTT. Translating gives CASAGQENSPLHF.

The J gene is TRBJ1-5, the V gene TRBV5-1; D not resolved. This CDR3 is built from 15 residues. In germline, CDR1 is SGHRS, CDR2 YFSETQ. V lost 0 bases to trimming and J lost 1 base, with 8 bases between them. The CDR3 coding sequence is TGCGCCAGCAGCTTGGGTGGTAGCAGCAATCAGCCCCAGCATTTT. Its protein product is CASSLGGSSNQPQHF.

J is TRBJ1-1 and V is TRBV10-1, with 10 bases lining up with TRBD1. V shed 4 bases, J shed 4 bases, and the junction held 9 bases outside the gene matches. CDR3 size: 16 residues. Germline CDR1 and CDR2: WNHNN and SYGVQD (reference sequence). CDR3 in amino acids: CASSGGQGLCGTEAFF. The CDR3, as DNA: TGCGCCAGCAGTGGGGGACAGGGGCTTTGCGGCACTGAAGCTTTCTTT.

V usage is TRBV5-6 and J usage is TRBJ2-5; D is undetermined. The germline V gene has CDR1 SGHDT and CDR2 YYEEEE. Trimming stripped 4 bases from V and 5 bases from J, with 6 bases between. The length of the CDR3 is 11 residues. As DNA, the CDR3 is TGTGCCAGCAGCGGTAGGGAGACCCAGTACTTC. Translation gives CASSGRETQYF.

Worth noting for this clone: A read error may produce the germline difference seen at one junction end. This chain uses TRBV5-1 with TRBJ1-1, with D possibly being TRBD1 (6 bases). The CDR3 runs 13 residues. The germline gives CDR1 SGHRS, CDR2 YFSETQ. DNA for the CDR3: TGCGCCAGCAGCTTAGGACAGAACCCTGAAGCTTTCTTT. Encoded protein: CASSLGQNPEAFF.

This chain connects TRBV7-2 to TRBJ2-3; D perhaps matches TRBD1 (6 bases). The germline V gene encodes CDR1 SGHTA and CDR2 FQGNSA. V shed 8 bases and J shed 2 bases, with 11 bases lying between them. This CDR3 spans 13 amino acids. The CDR3 sequence is CASSGHTTDTQYF. The DNA for the CDR3 is TGTGCCAGCTCGGGACACACCACAGATACGCAGTATTTT.

The chain recombines TRBV11-2 with TRBJ2-5, with 11 bases identical to TRBD1. The CDR3 has 15 residues. CDR1 and CDR2 from the germline V gene are SGHAT and FQNNGV. V lost 1 base, J lost 4 bases, and 2 bases stayed unmatched. Written as DNA, the CDR3 is TGTGCCAGCAGCTTAGGTGGGACAGGGGGAGAGACCCAGTACTTC. Its translation is CASSLGGTGGETQYF.

The chain combines TRBV2 with TRBJ1-2, with D possibly being TRBD1 (6 bases). Germline CDR1 reads SNHLY; CDR2 reads FYNNEI. CDR3 size: 14 residues. Trimming removed 2 bases from V and 3 bases from J, with 10 bases in between. CDR3 in DNA: TGTGCCAGCAGTGAATGGGGGGCAGACTATGGCTACACCTTC. As protein: CASSEWGADYGYTF.

In DNA, the CDR3 is TGTGCCAGCAGCTTAGATGCTCGATATGGCTACACCTTC. Translation gives CASSLDARYGYTF. The chain joins TRBV7-9 to TRBJ1-2; the D is unclear. CDR1 SEHNR and CDR2 FQNEAQ come from the germline V gene (reference sequence). The V end was cut by 1 base, the J end by 5 bases, with 8 bases between. CDR3 length: 13 residues.

The CDR3 region has the DNA TGTGCCAGCAGCCTTGTAGCGTACGAGCAGTACTTC. Protein sequence: CASSLVAYEQYF. This chain links TRBV5-8 with TRBJ2-7; possible D gene TRBD2, 5 bases. In germline, CDR1 is SGHTS, CDR2 YDEGEE. The germline V and J ends were trimmed by 4 bases and 4 bases, with 9 bases remaining between them. This CDR3 region has 12 residues.

The chain uses TRBV4-1 and TRBJ2-5, with D unresolved. Germline CDR1 is MGHRA and CDR2 is YSYEKL. The CDR3 covers 14 residues. Trimming removed 4 bases at V and 5 bases at J, with 14 bases between. For the CDR3, the DNA is TGCGCCAGCAGCCTGACCTCTTGGGCGGAGACCCAGTACTTC. Its protein is CASSLTSWAETQYF.

The chain links TRBV11-3 to TRBJ2-3; D remains ambiguous. V was trimmed by 2 bases and J by 0 bases, leaving 6 bases between them. CDR3 length: 14 residues. The germline gives CDR1 SGHNT, CDR2 YENEEA. This CDR3 reads CASSLTGSTDTQYF. The CDR3 DNA reads TGTGCCAGCAGCTTAACGGGCAGCACAGATACGCAGTATTTT.

The V gene is TRBV5-1, the J gene TRBJ2-1; 10 bases line up with TRBD1. Germline CDR1 and CDR2: SGHRS and YFSETQ. The CDR3 extends over 15 amino acids. The V segment lost 2 bases and the J segment 6 bases; nucleotides outside the gene matches: 5. The CDR3 sequence: CASSLRQGALNEQFF. CDR3 bases: TGCGCCAGCAGCTTAAGACAGGGGGCCCTCAATGAGCAGTTCTTC. The full variable domain, in which reference TRBV5-1 and TRBJ2-1 provide the parts outside the CDR3, is KAGVTQTPRYLIKTRGQQVTLSCSPISGHRSVSWYQQTPGQGLQFLFEYFSETQRNKGNFPGRFSGRQFSNSRSEMNVSTLELGDSALYLCASSLRQGALNEQFFGPGTRLTVL.

The chain employs TRBV2 and TRBJ2-7, with D perhaps matching TRBD1 (5 bases). Trimming pared 4 bases from V and 3 bases from J, leaving 10 bases between. Germline V gene sequence: CDR1 SNHLY, CDR2 FYNNEI. The CDR3 loop spans 13 amino acids. CDR3 in amino acids: CASSGRQGYEQYF. The CDR3 DNA is TGTGCCAGCAGTGGGCGGCAGGGCTACGAGCAGTACTTC.

This clone was recorded once. This chain connects TRBV5-1 to TRBJ2-2, with 8 bases aligning to TRBD1. The junction had 7 bases not matched to a gene; V was cut back by 3 bases and J by 6 bases. CDR3 length: 15 amino acids. Germline V gene data show CDR1 as SGHRS and CDR2 as YFSETQ. CDR3 sequence (DNA): TGCGCCAGCAGCTCGGCAGGGGGCTTGGCCGGGGAGCTGTTTTTT. This encodes CASSSAGGLAGELFF.

This clone was recorded once. This chain uses TRBV27 with TRBJ1-1; no clear D. Germline V CDR1 and CDR2: MNHEY, SMNVEV (reference sequence). V was cut by 5 bases and J by 0 bases, with 13 bases left in between. The CDR3 extends over 15 amino acids. For the CDR3, the DNA is TGTGCCAGCAGTCCCCATGGCCAGGTGAACACTGAAGCTTTCTTT. Its translation: CASSPHGQVNTEAFF.

The genes are TRBV7-8 and TRBJ1-4; the D is unclear. The CDR3 is 14 amino acids. V was shortened by 5 bases and J by 6 bases, with 13 bases between the two germline ends. CDR1 is SGHVS, CDR2 FQNEAQ, per germline. The CDR3 nucleotides read TGTGCCAGCAGCCTTGGTGCTGGATATGAAAAACTGTTTTTT. Its protein product is CASSLGAGYEKLFF.

This clone showed up just a few times. The gene calls are TRBV27 and TRBJ2-1; D unclear. Trimming stripped 3 bases from V and 4 bases from J, with 1 base between. Germline V lookup: CDR1 MNHEY, CDR2 SMNVEV (reference sequence). This CDR3 is 11 amino acids long. This CDR3 reads CASSFYNEQFF. In DNA, the CDR3 is TGTGCCAGCAGTTTTTACAATGAGCAGTTCTTC.

V usage is TRBV19 and J usage is TRBJ2-5; 11 nucleotides line up with TRBD1. The V and J ends lost 2 bases and 4 bases, in that order; junction bases with no gene match: 6. CDR3 length: 16 residues. Per germline, CDR1 LNHDA and CDR2 SQIVND (reference sequence). The CDR3 region is CASSIRRTGGGETQYF. As DNA, the CDR3 is TGTGCCAGTAGTATAAGGAGGACAGGGGGCGGAGAGACCCAGTACTTC.

CDR3 amino acids: CASSSRQGGDEKLFF. CDR3 sequence (DNA): TGCGCCAGCAGCTCTCGACAGGGAGGAGATGAAAAACTGTTTTTT. The V call is TRBV5-1, the J call TRBJ1-4; the match to TRBD1 covers 7 bases. The CDR3 covers 15 residues. CDR1 is SGHRS, CDR2 YFSETQ, per germline. The ends lost 3 bases at V and 6 bases at J; junction bases unmatched: 8.

This chain uses TRBV13 with TRBJ1-1; D is uncertain. The CDR3 contains 11 residues. The V and J ends lost 4 bases and 4 bases respectively, with 4 bases between them. Per germline, CDR1 PRHDT and CDR2 FYEKMQ (reference sequence). The CDR3, as DNA: TGTGCCAGCAGCTATCGCACTGAAGCTTTCTTT. Translation gives CASSYRTEAFF.

The V call is TRBV27, the J call TRBJ1-2, with D perhaps matching TRBD1 (6 bases). The CDR3 has 14 amino acids. V was pared by 3 bases and J by 3 bases, with 11 bases between. Per the germline V gene, CDR1 is MNHEY and CDR2 is SMNVEV (reference sequence). CDR3 sequence (DNA): TGTGCCAGCAGTTTTGCAGGGGCAGACTATGGCTACACCTTC. The encoded protein is CASSFAGADYGYTF.

The CDR3 is CAWSPPDRVWETQYF. CDR3 nucleotides: TGTGCCTGGAGTCCTCCCGACAGGGTATGGGAGACCCAGTACTTC. The rearrangement joins TRBV30 to TRBJ2-5; 7 bases are a match to TRBD1. V dropped 2 bases and J dropped 5; count of bases not matched to a gene: 11. This CDR3 has 15 amino acids. In germline, CDR1 is GTSNPN, CDR2 SVGIG (reference sequence).